In its sample, the clone carrying this TCR beta chain was seen many times. What it binds is unknown. The sample belongs to a study of Graves' ophthalmopathy and Graves' hyperthyroidism. Study results and caveats: Ophthalmopathy and stable hyperthyroidism were discriminated by a 13-signature model, with about 90% sensitivity and around 77% specificity. The model forecast ophthalmopathy progression, reaching 60% to 71% sensitivity and around 75% specificity.

Hyperthyroidism showing no ophthalmopathy within 18 months of follow-up was stable. Establishment of the diagnosis relied upon clinical symptoms, serum thyroxine, TRAb, thyroid ultrasound and orbital computed tomography. Scientists amplified the TCR beta CDR3 regions from RNA transcripts. HTBI-primed RT-PCR formed the first round, and a multiplex PCR formed the second. MiXCR was run by TCRdb on the multiplex PCR reads, yielding one entry per CDR3 protein. The table records about 620,000 distinct CDR3 sequences, around a fifth of them present only once. From germline, CDR1 is MNHNS and CDR2 SASEGT. This CDR3 is built from 13 residues. V lost 4 bases to trimming and J lost 6 bases; unmatched junction nucleotides: 5.

The receptor's source is a woman aged 18-29 years with stable Graves' hyperthyroidism. Some clones in this sample may be carry-over from other donors' samples. Sequencing was done on a sample of peripheral blood. The gene calls are TRBV6-1 and TRBJ2-7, with 8 bases fitting TRBD2. CDR3 in amino acids: CASSVPLAGEQYF. The CDR3 coding sequence is TGTGCCAGCAGTGTCCCTCTAGCGGGCGAGCAGTACTTC.